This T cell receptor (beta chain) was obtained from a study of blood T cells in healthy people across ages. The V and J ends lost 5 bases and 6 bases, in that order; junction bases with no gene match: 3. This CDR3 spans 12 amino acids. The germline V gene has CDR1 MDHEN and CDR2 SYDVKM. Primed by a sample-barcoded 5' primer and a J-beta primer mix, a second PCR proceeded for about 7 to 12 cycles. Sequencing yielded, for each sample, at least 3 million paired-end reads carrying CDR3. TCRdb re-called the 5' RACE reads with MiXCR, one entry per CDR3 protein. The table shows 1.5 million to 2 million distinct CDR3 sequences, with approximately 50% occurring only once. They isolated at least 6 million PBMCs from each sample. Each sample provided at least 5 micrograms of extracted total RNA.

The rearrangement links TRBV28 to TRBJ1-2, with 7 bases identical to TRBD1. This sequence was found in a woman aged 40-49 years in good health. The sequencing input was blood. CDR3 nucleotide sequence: TGTGCCAGCAGTACAGGGGACCATGGCTACACCTTC. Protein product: CASSTGDHGYTF.